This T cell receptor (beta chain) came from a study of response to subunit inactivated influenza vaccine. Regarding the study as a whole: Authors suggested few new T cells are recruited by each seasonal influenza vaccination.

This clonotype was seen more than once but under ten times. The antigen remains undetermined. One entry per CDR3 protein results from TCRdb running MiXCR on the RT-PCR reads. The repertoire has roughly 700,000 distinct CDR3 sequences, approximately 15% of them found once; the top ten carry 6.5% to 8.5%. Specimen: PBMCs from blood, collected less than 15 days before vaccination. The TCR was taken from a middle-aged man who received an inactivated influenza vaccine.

The CDR3 nucleotides read TGTGCCAGCAGGGGACAGTCTTTCTATGGCTACACCTTC. This encodes CASRGQSFYGYTF. The chain is built from TRBV27 and TRBJ1-2; 7 nucleotides agree with TRBD1. The V and J ends lost 6 bases and 4 bases, in that order; junction bases with no gene match: 5. This CDR3 has 13 amino acids. CDR1 MNHEY and CDR2 SMNVEV come from the germline V gene (reference sequence).